The 15 T cell receptor beta chains presented below share a single source sample, sequenced in a study of TET2 disruption in CD19-targeted CAR T cells. Their specific antigens are unknown. Treatment reported: autologous CTL019 cells: CD19 CAR with 4-1BB and CD3 zeta domains. Sequencing used immunoSEQ multiplex PCR; TCRdb keeps in-frame clones, though not all of them. The sample has around 27,000 clones. Sequenced material: CD8- CAR+ T cells sorted from cultured blood T cells, taken for CD19 CAR T cell therapy. Subset defined: CD8-negative CAR-positive T cells from the infusion product. The receptors come from an older man with chronic lymphocytic leukemia.

Regarding this clone: The CDR3 end falls 3 residues outside the read, so it is completed with the germline J gene. The rearrangement uses TRBV7-3 and TRBJ1-1; possibly TRBD1 for D (6 bases). V lost 6 bases and J lost 1, with 15 bases in between. The CDR3 is 15 amino acids. Germline V gene lookup returns CDR1 SGHTA and CDR2 FQGTGA. This CDR3 is CASSRGGGGNTEAFF. The DNA read from the CDR3 is TGTGCCAGCAGTCGGGGAGGGGGAGGGAACACTGAA.

This clone is called medium-sized based on its frequency. The read is 3 residues too short to cover the CDR3 end, so that end is filled in from the germline J gene. The V and J genes are TRBV20-1 and TRBJ2-3; 8 positions match TRBD1. Unmatched junction bases numbered 1, after V lost 5 bases and J lost 0 bases. The CDR3 is made up of 13 amino acids. Germline CDR1 reads DFQATT; CDR2 reads SNEGSKA (reference sequence). CDR3 residues: CSARDRSTDTQYF. The CDR3 DNA, read in part, is TGCAGTGCTCGGGACAGGAGCACAGATACG.

Comment on this clone: The CDR3 end lies 3 residues beyond the end of the read and is filled in from the germline J gene. This chain connects TRBV5-1 to TRBJ2-3, with D perhaps matching TRBD1 (6 bases). CDR1 and CDR2 from the germline V gene are SGHRS and YFSETQ. This CDR3 spans 16 amino acids. CDR3 DNA (partial): TGCGCCAGCAGCGTTGCCTCGGGGACACTACAAGAGACG. This translates into CASSVASGTLQET. The complete CDR3 reads CASSVASGTLQETQYF.

About this clone: The CDR3 end is not reached by the read, which stops 3 residues before it; the germline J gene fills it in. The chain has TRBV9 and TRBJ1-1, with D possibly being TRBD1 (6 bases). The CDR3 runs to 15 residues. Germline CDR1 reads SGDLS; CDR2 reads YYNGEE. V gave up 4 bases and J gave up 1 base, with 14 bases separating them. The part of the CDR3 DNA that was read is TGTGCCAGCAGCCCCCGACAGGACCCGAACACTGAA. This codes for CASSPRQDPNTE. Given in full, the CDR3 is CASSPRQDPNTEAFF.

A note on this clone: The read halts 3 residues ahead of the CDR3 end, with the missing end drawn from the germline J gene. The chain recombines TRBV2 with TRBJ1-1; unclear D gene. Looked up from germline, CDR1 is SNHLY and CDR2 is FYNNEI. CDR3 length equals 13 residues. V was cut by 5 bases and J by 4 bases, with 11 bases left in between. The CDR3 loop is CASSLGESTEAFF. The DNA read from the CDR3 is TGTGCCAGCAGTCTCGGGGAGAGCACTGAA.

Details on this clone: The read gets to within 3 residues of the CDR3 end, and the germline J gene fills in the rest. This chain connects TRBV18 to TRBJ2-4; tentative D call: TRBD2 (5 bases). Per germline, CDR1 KGHSH and CDR2 LQKENI. The CDR3 sequence is 14 residues long. CDR3 DNA (partial): TGTGCCAGCTCACCGTCGAGGGCCCAAGAGACT. Its translation: CASSPSRAQET. The CDR3 in full is CASSPSRAQETQYF.

As concerns this clone: Coverage ceases 3 residues before the CDR3 finishes, and the germline J gene fills in the end. The rearrangement links TRBV19 to TRBJ1-1; D ambiguous. The CDR3 extends over 13 amino acids. Per germline, CDR1 LNHDA and CDR2 SQIVND (reference sequence). V was clipped by 5 bases and J by 1 base, with 8 bases between them. The CDR3 region is CASSRGENTEAFF. The sequenced CDR3 bases are TGTGCCAGTAGTCGGGGAGAGAACACTGAA.

On this clone itself: The DNA ends 3 residues before the CDR3 does, and the rest of the CDR3 is filled in from the germline J gene. The V and J genes are TRBV10-3 and TRBJ2-2; the match to TRBD1 covers 7 bases. This CDR3 is 15 amino acids long. From germline, CDR1 is ENHRY and CDR2 SYGVKD. With V trimmed by 9 bases and J by 3 bases, 10 bases remained unmatched. The sequenced CDR3 bases are TGTGCCATTCAGTCGGGACAGAGAGACACCGGGGAG. It translates to CAIQSGQRDTGE. The entire CDR3 protein is CAIQSGQRDTGELFF.

As concerns this clone: The read comes to an end 3 residues before the CDR3 does, leaving the germline J gene to fill in the end. The rearrangement uses TRBV5-1 and TRBJ1-1, with D tentatively TRBD1 (5 bases). Germline values: CDR1 SGHRS, CDR2 YFSETQ. CDR3 length equals 15 residues. With 4 bases removed from V and 2 bases from J, the gap between germline ends came to 15 bases. The CDR3 spells CASSAGGEYNTEAFF. The DNA read from the CDR3 is TGCGCCAGCAGCGCTGGGGGGGAGTACAACACTGAA.

CDR3: CASDPGGTLNYGYTF. CDR3 bases read: TGTGCTAGTGACCCAGGGGGCACCCTGAACTATGGC. The chain uses TRBV12-5 and TRBJ1-2; 8 bases map to TRBD1. The CDR3 goes on 3 residues after the read ends, and that part is filled in from the germline J gene. Germline V CDR1 and CDR2: LGHNT, FRNRAP. The CDR3 spans 15 residues. With V trimmed by 7 bases and J by 2 bases, 9 bases remained unmatched.

Concerning this clone itself: With the read ending 3 residues before the CDR3 end, the germline J gene is used to fill in that end. The J gene is TRBJ2-4, the V gene TRBV7-8, with TRBD1 matching 8 bases. Germline V gives CDR1 SGHVS, CDR2 FQNEAQ. The CDR3 has 14 residues. Incomplete CDR3 DNA: TGTGCCAGCAGCAAGCAGGGGGCCGCGGAGACT. Translating gives CASSKQGAAET. The full CDR3 reads CASSKQGAAETQYF.

Notes on this clone: The read ends 3 residues shy of where the CDR3 ends; the end is completed using the germline J gene. The V call is TRBV27, the J call TRBJ2-7; 9 nucleotides line up with TRBD1. Germline V CDR1 and CDR2: MNHEY, SMNVEV (reference sequence). This CDR3 has 14 amino acids. V shed 6 bases, J shed 2 bases, and the junction held 5 bases outside the gene matches. Here the CDR3 reads CASRGQGRTYEQYF. The covered CDR3 bases are TGTGCCAGCAGGGGACAGGGCCGTACCTACGAG.

A note on this clone: One end of the junction is discordant with germline, which a read error may explain. CDR3 amino acids: CVSSRATNTEAFF. CDR3 DNA (partial): TGTGTCAGCAGCCGAGCAACGAACACTGAA. This rearrangement joins TRBV7-9 to TRBJ1-1, with D hard to call. The read ends 3 residues before the CDR3 terminus; that terminus is restored from the germline J gene. This CDR3 spans 13 amino acids. Germline assignment: CDR1 SEHNR and CDR2 FQNEAQ (reference sequence).

With regard to this clone: The read finishes 3 residues shy of the CDR3 end, and the germline J gene is used to complete it. The J gene is TRBJ1-2, the V gene TRBV12-3 or TRBV12-4; 7 positions agree with TRBD1. The V gene end was trimmed by 6 bases and the J gene end by 0 bases; junction bases not matched to a gene: 10. The CDR3 sequence is 16 residues long. The covered CDR3 bases are TGTGCCAGCAGCCCCCGACAGGGACCAGCTAACTATGGC. Its protein is CASSPRQGPANYG. The whole CDR3 protein reads CASSPRQGPANYGYTF.

Of note for this clone: The sequenced fragment ends 3 residues before the CDR3 boundary, so the rest is inferred from the germline J gene. The chain employs TRBV2 and TRBJ1-1; a weak D match, TRBD1 (6 bases). The CDR3 extends over 16 amino acids. Germline V gene data show CDR1 as SNHLY and CDR2 as FYNNEI. The chain's CDR3 is CASSEIAGGPENIAFF. The part of the CDR3 DNA that was read is TGTGCCAGCAGTGAAATAGCGGGGGGCCCGGAAAACATT.